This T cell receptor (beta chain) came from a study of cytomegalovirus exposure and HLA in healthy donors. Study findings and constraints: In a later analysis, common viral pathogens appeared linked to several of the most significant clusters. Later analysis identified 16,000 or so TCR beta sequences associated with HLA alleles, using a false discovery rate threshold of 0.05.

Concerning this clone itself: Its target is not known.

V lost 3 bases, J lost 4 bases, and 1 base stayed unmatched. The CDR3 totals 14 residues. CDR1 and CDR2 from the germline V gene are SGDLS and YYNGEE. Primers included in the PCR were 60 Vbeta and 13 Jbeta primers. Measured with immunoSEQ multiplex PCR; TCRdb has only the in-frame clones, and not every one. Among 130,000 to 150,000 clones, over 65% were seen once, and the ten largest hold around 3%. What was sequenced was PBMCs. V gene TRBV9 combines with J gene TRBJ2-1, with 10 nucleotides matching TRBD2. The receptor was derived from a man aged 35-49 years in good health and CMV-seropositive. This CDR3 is CASSGTSGYNEQFF. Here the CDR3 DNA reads TGTGCCAGCAGCGGGACTAGCGGTTACAATGAGCAGTTCTTC. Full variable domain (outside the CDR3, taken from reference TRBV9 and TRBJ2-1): DSGVTQTPKHLITATGQRVTLRCSPRSGDLSVYWYQQSLDQGLQFLIQYYNGEERAKGNILERFSAQQFPDLHSELNLSSLELGDSALYFCASSGTSGYNEQFFGPGTRLTVL.